The 10 T cell receptor beta chains listed next were all sequenced from one sample in a study of T cell changes during pregnancy in multiple sclerosis. The protocol was immunoSEQ multiplex PCR, while the TCRdb copy is restricted to in-frame clones and leaves out a portion. The table shows approximately 100,000 clones, with more than 85% occurring only once. Sequences were derived from peripheral blood, sampled in the second trimester of pregnancy. The origin of the receptors is a female donor with multiple sclerosis, enrolled in a pregnancy study.

The chain couples TRBV2 to TRBJ2-5; 10 nucleotides agree with TRBD1. This CDR3 has 15 amino acids. V dropped 6 bases and J dropped 5; count of bases not matched to a gene: 9. The germline V gene encodes CDR1 SNHLY and CDR2 FYNNEI. The CDR3 loop reads CASRPGTGVLETQYF. The DNA of the CDR3 is TGTGCCAGCAGGCCCGGGACAGGGGTTTTGGAGACCCAGTACTTC.

V is TRBV9 and J is TRBJ2-7, with D possibly TRBD2 on 5 matching bases. The CDR3 runs to 15 residues. The V gene's germline CDR1 is SGDLS and CDR2 YYNGEE. Trimming pared 2 bases from V and 0 bases from J, leaving 12 bases between. Written as DNA, the CDR3 is TGTGCCAGCAGCGTTAGCGCCAGGAGCTCCTACGAGCAGTACTTC. Protein product: CASSVSARSSYEQYF.

The table lists this clone with a few counts. This chain connects TRBV7-2 to TRBJ2-5, with D perhaps matching TRBD2 (6 bases). The V end lost 1 base, the J end lost 5 bases, and 11 bases lay between the germline ends. Per germline, CDR1 SGHTA and CDR2 FQGNSA. CDR3 size: 14 residues. DNA of the CDR3: TGTGCCAGCAGCTTAGTCGGCGGGATGGAGACCCAGTACTTC. This codes for CASSLVGGMETQYF.

Worth noting for this clone: Relative to the germline gene, one junction end is altered; a read error may explain this. The rearrangement links TRBV7-3 to TRBJ1-1; 9 bases fit TRBD1. From germline, CDR1 is SGHTA and CDR2 FQGTGA. The CDR3 totals 18 residues. CDR3 sequence reads: CASSRYRGRDISNSEAFF. The CDR3 bases are TGTGCCAGCAGCAGATACAGGGGGCGAGATATATCGAACTCTGAAGCTTTCTTT.

The chain combines TRBV28 with TRBJ2-7, with 11 nucleotides matching TRBD2. CDR3 size: 16 residues. With 6 bases clipped from V and 3 bases from J, the junction kept 10 bases outside the gene matches. Germline V gene data show CDR1 as MDHEN and CDR2 as SYDVKM. CDR3 DNA sequence: TGTGCCAGCAGCCCAGGGATAGCGGGAGGGGGCTACGAGCAGTACTTC. Translated: CASSPGIAGGGYEQYF.

This chain uses TRBV4-2 with TRBJ2-5; the match to TRBD1 covers 8 bases. The J call may not be correct, given that the DNA end is closer to TRBJ2-7. CDR1 is LGHNA and CDR2 is YNFKEQ in the germline V gene. The CDR3 sequence is 17 residues long. The CDR3 DNA reads TGTGCCAGCAGCCAAGCCCCCCGGCCAGGGGGCATCTACGAGCAGTACTTC. Translating it yields CASSQAPRPGGIYEQYF.

The rearrangement links TRBV6-4 to TRBJ1-1; D is uncertain. The CDR3 totals 13 residues. The V gene lost 4 bases and the J gene lost 2 bases, with 8 bases spanning the gap. Germline V CDR1 and CDR2: MRHNA, SNTAGT. Here the CDR3 DNA reads TGTGCCAGCAGTGTGGGCTCAAACACTGAAGCTTTCTTT. Amino acid sequence: CASSVGSNTEAFF.

This sequence joins TRBV14 and TRBJ2-1, with D tentatively TRBD1 (6 bases). The V gene's germline CDR1 is SGHDN and CDR2 FVKESK. Trimming took off 5 bases at V and 3 bases at J, with 17 bases between the two ends. The CDR3 runs 16 residues. CDR3 in amino acids: CASSKSGDIVYNEQFF. The CDR3 bases are TGTGCCAGCAGCAAAAGTGGGGACATTGTCTACAATGAGCAGTTCTTC.

V is TRBV10-2 and J is TRBJ1-5; no clear D. This CDR3 is built from 12 residues. Trimming removed 4 bases from V and 12 bases from J, with 13 bases in between. In germline, CDR1 is WSHSY, CDR2 SAAADI. CDR3 nucleotide sequence: TGCGCCAGCAGTGTAGAGGGTGGGCGCCAGCATTTT. It is translated as CASSVEGGRQHF.

This chain uses TRBV6-4 with TRBJ2-1; perhaps TRBD2 as D (6 bases). The V gene's germline CDR1 is MRHNA and CDR2 SNTAGT. The CDR3 totals 16 residues. V was trimmed by 5 bases and J by 0 bases, leaving 14 bases between them. In DNA form, the CDR3 reads TGTGCCAGCAGTCGCCGCGGTAGCGGCTCCTACAATGAGCAGTTCTTC. Amino acids: CASSRRGSGSYNEQFF.